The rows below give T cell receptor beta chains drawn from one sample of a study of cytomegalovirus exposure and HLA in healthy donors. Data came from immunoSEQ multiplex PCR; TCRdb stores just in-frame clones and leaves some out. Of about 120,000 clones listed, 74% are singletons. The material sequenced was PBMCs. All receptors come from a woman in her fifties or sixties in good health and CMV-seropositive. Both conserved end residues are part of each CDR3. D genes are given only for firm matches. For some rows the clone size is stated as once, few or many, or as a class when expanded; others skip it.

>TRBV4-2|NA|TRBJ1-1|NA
CASSQFYNTEAFF
TGTGCCAGCAGCCAATTTTATAACACTGAAGCTTTCTTT
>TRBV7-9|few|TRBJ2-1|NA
CASSLVSNYNEQFF
TGTGCCAGCAGCTTAGTTTCCAACTACAATGAGCAGTTCTTC
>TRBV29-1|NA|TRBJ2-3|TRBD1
CSVQGQGTSTDTQYF
TGCAGCGTTCAAGGACAGGGAACGAGCACAGATACGCAGTATTTT
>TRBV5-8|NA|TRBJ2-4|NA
CASSFGGITLLAKNIQYF
TGTGCCAGCAGCTTCGGAGGTATCACCCTTCTAGCCAAAAACATTCAGTACTTC
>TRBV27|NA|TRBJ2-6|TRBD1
CASSPYAGTGGFSGANVLTF
TGTGCCAGCAGTCCATACGCCGGGACAGGGGGGTTCTCTGGGGCCAACGTCCTGACTTTC
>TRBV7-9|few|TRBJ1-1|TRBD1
CASSLGRQGARSEAFF
TGTGCCAGCAGCTTAGGTCGACAGGGGGCTCGCTCTGAAGCTTTCTTT
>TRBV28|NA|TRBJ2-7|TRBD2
CASSLHRGVSSYEQYF
TGTGCCAGCAGTTTGCATCGGGGGGTTAGCTCCTACGAGCAGTACTTC
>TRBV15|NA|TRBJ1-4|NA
CATSARQGFNEKLFF
TGTGCCACCAGCGCCAGGCAGGGATTTAATGAAAAACTGTTTTTT
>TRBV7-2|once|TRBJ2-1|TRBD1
CASSFQTGVRDEQFF
TGTGCCAGCAGCTTCCAGACAGGGGTTAGGGATGAGCAGTTCTTC
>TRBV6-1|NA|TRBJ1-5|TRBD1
CASSEQGGRAGNQPQHF
TGTGCCAGCAGTGAACAGGGGGGCAGGGCGGGCAATCAGCCCCAGCATTTT